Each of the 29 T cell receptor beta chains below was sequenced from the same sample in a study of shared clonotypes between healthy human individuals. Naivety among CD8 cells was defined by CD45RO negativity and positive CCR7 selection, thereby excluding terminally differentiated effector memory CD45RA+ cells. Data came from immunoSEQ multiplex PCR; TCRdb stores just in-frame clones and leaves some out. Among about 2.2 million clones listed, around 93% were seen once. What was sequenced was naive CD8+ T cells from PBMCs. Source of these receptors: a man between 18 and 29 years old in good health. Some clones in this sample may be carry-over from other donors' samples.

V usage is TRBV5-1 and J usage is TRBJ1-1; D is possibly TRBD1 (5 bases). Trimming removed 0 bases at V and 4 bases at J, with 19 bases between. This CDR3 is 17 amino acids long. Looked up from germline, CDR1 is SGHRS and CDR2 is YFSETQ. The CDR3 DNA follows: TGCGCCAGCAGCTTGGGGTCGTCGGGGGTCGGTGTCACTGAAGCTTTCTTT. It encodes CASSLGSSGVGVTEAFF.

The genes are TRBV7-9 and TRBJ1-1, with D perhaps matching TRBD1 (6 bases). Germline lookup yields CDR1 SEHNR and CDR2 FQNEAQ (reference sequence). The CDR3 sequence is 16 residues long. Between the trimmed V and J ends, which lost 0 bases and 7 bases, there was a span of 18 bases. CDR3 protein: CASSLASQGRPHEAFF. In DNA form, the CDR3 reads TGTGCCAGCAGCTTAGCGAGTCAGGGGAGGCCCCATGAAGCTTTCTTT.

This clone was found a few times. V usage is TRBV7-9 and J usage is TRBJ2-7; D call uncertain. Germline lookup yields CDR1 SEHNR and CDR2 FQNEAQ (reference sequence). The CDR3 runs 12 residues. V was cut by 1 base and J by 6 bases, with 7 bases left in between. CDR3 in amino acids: CASSLDPSEQYF. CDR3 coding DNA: TGTGCCAGCAGCTTAGATCCCTCCGAGCAGTACTTC.

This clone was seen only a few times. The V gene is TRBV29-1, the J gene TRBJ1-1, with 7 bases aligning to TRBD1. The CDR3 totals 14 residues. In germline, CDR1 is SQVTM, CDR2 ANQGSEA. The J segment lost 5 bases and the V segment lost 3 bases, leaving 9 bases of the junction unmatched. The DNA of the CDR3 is TGCAGCGTTGAGGAGGGGGCCCCGTCGACTGAAGCTTTCTTT. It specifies CSVEEGAPSTEAFF.

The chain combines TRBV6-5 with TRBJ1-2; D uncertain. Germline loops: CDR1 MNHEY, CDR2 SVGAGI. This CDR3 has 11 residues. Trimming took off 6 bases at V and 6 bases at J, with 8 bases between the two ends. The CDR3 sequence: CASRSGNGYTF. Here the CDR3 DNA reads TGTGCCAGCAGGTCGGGAAATGGCTACACCTTC.

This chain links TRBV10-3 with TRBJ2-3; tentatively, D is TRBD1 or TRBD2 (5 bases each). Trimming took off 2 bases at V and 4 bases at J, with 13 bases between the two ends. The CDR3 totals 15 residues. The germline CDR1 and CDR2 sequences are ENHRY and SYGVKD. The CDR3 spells CAISELLQGADTQYF. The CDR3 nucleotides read TGTGCCATCAGTGAGCTACTCCAGGGAGCAGATACGCAGTATTTT.

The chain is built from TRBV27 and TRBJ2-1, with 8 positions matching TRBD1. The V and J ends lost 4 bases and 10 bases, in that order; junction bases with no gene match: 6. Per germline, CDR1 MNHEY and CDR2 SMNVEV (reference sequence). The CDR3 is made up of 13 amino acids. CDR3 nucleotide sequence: TGTGCCAGCAGTTACACAGGGGGAGCAGAGCAGTTCTTC. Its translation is CASSYTGGAEQFF.

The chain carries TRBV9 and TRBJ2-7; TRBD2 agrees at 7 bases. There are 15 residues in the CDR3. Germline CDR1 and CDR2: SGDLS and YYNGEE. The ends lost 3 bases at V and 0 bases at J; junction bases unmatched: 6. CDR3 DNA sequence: TGTGCCAGCAGCGCCGGGACTACGGGCTCCTACGAGCAGTACTTC. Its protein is CASSAGTTGSYEQYF.

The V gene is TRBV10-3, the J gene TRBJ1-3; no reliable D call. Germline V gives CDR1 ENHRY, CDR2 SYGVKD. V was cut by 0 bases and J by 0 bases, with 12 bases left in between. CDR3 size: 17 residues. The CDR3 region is CAISESRASFSGNTIYF. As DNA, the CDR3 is TGTGCCATCAGTGAGTCTAGGGCCTCTTTCTCTGGAAACACCATATATTTT.

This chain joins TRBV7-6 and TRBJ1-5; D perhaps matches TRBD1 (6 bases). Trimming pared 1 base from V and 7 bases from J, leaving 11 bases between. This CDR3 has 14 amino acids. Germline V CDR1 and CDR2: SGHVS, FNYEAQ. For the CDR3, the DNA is TGTGCCAGCAGCTTAGGACAGGCGGGACAGCCCCAGCATTTT. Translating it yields CASSLGQAGQPQHF.

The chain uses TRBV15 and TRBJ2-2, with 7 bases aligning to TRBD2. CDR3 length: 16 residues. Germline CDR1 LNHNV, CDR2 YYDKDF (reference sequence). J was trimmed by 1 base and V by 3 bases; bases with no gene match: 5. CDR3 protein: CATSSFPSGNTGELFF. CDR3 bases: TGTGCCACCAGCAGTTTCCCTAGCGGGAACACCGGGGAGCTGTTTTTT.

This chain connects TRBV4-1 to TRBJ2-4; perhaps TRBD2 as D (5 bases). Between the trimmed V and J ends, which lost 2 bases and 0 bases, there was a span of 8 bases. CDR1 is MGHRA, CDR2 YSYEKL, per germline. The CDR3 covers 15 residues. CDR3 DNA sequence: TGCGCCAGCAGCCAAAGCGGAGGAGCCAAAAACATTCAGTACTTC. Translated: CASSQSGGAKNIQYF.

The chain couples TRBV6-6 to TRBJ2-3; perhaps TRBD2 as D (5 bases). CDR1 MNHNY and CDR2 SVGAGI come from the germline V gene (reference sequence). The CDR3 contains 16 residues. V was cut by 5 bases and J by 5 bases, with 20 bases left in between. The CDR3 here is CASSQTGLPKRDTQYF. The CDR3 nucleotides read TGTGCCAGCAGTCAAACCGGACTCCCAAAAAGAGATACGCAGTATTTT.

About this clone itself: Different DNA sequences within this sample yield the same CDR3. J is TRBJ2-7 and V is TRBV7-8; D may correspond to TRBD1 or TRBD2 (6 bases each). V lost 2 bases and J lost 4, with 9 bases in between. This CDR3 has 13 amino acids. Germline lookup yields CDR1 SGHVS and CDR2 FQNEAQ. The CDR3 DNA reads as TGTGCCAGCAGCTTAAGGGGGGTTTACGAGCAGTACTTC. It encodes CASSLRGVYEQYF.

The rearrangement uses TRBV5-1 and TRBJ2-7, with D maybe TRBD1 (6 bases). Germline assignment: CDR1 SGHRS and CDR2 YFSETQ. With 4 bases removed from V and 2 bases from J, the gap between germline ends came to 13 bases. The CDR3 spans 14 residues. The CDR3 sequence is CASSVQGSPYEQYF. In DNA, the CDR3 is TGCGCCAGCAGCGTCCAGGGGAGCCCCTACGAGCAGTACTTC.

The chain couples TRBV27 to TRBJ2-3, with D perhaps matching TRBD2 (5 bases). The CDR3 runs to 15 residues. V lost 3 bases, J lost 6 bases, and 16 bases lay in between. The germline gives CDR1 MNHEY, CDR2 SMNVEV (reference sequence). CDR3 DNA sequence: TGTGCCAGCAGTTTTACGAGGGAATCCTTCGATACGCAGTATTTT. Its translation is CASSFTRESFDTQYF.

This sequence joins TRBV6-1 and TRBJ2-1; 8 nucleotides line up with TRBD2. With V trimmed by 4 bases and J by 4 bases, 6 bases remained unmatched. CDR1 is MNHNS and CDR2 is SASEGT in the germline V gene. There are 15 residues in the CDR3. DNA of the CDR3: TGTGCCAGCAGTGGAGGGACTAGGATGTACAATGAGCAGTTCTTC. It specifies CASSGGTRMYNEQFF.

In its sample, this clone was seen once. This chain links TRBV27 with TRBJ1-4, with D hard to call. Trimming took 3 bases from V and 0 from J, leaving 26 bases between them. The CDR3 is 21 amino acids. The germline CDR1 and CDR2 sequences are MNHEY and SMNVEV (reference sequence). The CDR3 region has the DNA TGTGCCAGCAGTTTTGAAACCCCCCCCTACCTCGAGTCAGCAACTAATGAAAAACTGTTTTTT. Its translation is CASSFETPPYLESATNEKLFF.

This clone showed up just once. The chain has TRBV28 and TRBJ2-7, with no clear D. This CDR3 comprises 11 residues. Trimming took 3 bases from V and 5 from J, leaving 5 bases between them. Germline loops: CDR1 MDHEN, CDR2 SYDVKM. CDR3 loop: CASSFQDEQYF. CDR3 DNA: TGTGCCAGCAGTTTTCAGGACGAGCAGTACTTC.

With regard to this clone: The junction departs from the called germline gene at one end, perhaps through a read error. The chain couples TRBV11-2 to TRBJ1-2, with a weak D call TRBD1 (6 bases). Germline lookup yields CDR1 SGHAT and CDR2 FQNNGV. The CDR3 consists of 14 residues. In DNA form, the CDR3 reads TGTGCCAGCAGCTCTCGGACAGTGACGGAATATTTCGCCTTC. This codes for CASSSRTVTEYFAF. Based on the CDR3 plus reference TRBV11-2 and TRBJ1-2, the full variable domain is EAGVAQSPRYKIIEKRQSVAFWCNPISGHATLYWYQQILGQGPKLLIQFQNNGVVDDSQLPKDRFSAERLKGVDSTLKIQPAKLEDSAVYLCASSSRTVTEYFAFGSGTRLTVV.

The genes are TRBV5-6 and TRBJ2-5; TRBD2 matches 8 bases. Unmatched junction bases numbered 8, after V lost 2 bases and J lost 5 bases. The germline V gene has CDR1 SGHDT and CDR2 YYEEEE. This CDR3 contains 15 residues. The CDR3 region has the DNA TGTGCCAGCAGCTTAGGGACTAGAAAGGGGGAGACCCAGTACTTC. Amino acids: CASSLGTRKGETQYF.

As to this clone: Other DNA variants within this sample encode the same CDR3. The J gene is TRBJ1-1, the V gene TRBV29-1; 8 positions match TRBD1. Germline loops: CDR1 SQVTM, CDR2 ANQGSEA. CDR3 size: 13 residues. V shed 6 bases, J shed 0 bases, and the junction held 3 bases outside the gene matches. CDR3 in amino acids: CSVDRGLNTEAFF. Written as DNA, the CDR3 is TGCAGCGTCGACAGGGGACTGAACACTGAAGCTTTCTTT. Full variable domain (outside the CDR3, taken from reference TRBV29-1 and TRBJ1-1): SAVISQKPSRDICQRGTSLTIQCQVDSQVTMMFWYRQQPGQSLTLIATANQGSEATYESGFVIDKFPISRPNLTFSTLTVSNMSPEDSSIYLCSVDRGLNTEAFFGQGTRLTVV.

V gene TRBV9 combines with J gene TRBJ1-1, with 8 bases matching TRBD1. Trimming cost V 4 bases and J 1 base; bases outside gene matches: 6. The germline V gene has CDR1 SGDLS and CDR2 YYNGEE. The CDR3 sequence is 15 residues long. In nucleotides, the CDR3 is TGTGCCAGCAGCCCAGACAGGGGCCCGAACACTGAAGCTTTCTTT. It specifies CASSPDRGPNTEAFF.

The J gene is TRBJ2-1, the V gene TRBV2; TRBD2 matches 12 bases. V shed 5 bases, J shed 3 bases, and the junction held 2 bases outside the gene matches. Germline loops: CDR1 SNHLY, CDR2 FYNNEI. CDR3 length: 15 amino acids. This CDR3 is CASSRTSGNYNEQFF. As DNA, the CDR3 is TGTGCCAGCAGTCGGACTAGCGGGAACTACAATGAGCAGTTCTTC.

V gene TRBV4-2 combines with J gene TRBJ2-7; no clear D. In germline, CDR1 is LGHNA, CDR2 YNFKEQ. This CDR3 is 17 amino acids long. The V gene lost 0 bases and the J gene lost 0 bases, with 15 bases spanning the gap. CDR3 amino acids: CASSQDQMAASSYEQYF. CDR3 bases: TGTGCCAGCAGCCAAGATCAAATGGCAGCGAGCTCCTACGAGCAGTACTTC.

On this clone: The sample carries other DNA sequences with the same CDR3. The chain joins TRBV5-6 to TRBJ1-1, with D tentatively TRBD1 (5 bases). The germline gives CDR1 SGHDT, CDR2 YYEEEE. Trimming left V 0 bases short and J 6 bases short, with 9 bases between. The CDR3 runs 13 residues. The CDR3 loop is CASSLAGSAEAFF. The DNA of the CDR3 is TGTGCCAGCAGCTTGGCAGGGAGCGCTGAAGCTTTCTTT.

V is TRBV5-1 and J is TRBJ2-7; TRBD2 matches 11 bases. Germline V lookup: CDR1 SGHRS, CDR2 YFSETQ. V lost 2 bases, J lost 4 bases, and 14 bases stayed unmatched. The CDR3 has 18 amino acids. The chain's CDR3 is CASSLSSTGTSGPYEQYF. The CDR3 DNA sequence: TGCGCCAGCAGCTTATCTTCGACCGGGACTAGCGGCCCTTACGAGCAGTACTTC.

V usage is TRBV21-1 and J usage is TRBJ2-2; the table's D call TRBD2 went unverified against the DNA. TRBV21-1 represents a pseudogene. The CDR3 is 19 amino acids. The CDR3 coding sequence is TGTGCCAGCAGCAAAGTACTTTACCGGCCAGCGGAGAACACCGGGGAGCTGTTTTTT. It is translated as CASSKVLYRPAENTGELFF.

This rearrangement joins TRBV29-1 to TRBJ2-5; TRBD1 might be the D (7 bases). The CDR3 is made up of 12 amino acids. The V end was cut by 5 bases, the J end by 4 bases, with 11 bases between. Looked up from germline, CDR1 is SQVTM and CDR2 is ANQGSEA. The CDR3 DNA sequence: TGCAGCGTTTGGAGGGGGCGAGAGACCCAGTACTTC. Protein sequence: CSVWRGRETQYF.